This TCR beta chain is drawn from a study of identical twins. Via MiXCR, TCRdb re-called the 5' RACE reads, giving one row per CDR3 protein. The data show about 220,000 distinct CDR3 sequences, 5.5% to 7.5% seen once. Trimming shortened V by 6 bases and J by 2 bases, and 14 bases separated the two germline ends. Germline-derived CDR1 and CDR2 are MNHEY and SVGEGT. This CDR3 has 15 amino acids. The study's findings and limits: The more abundant beta clonotypes in cord blood had fewer insertions, and memory repertoires did not show this.

Details on this clonotype: The antigen is unknown.

These data also formed part of another study, on T cells expressing NK-cell markers. That source notes: The study left the HCMV specificity of expanded NKG2C+ T cell clones unresolved.

The chain carries TRBV6-2 or TRBV6-3 and TRBJ2-1; D uncertain. The clonotype originates from a woman younger than 30 in good health. The sample taken for sequencing was CD8+ T cells sorted from blood. The CDR3 DNA follows: TGTGCCAGCAGGGCCCTTTGGGGAACCTACAATGAGCAGTTCTTC. Translation: CASRALWGTYNEQFF.